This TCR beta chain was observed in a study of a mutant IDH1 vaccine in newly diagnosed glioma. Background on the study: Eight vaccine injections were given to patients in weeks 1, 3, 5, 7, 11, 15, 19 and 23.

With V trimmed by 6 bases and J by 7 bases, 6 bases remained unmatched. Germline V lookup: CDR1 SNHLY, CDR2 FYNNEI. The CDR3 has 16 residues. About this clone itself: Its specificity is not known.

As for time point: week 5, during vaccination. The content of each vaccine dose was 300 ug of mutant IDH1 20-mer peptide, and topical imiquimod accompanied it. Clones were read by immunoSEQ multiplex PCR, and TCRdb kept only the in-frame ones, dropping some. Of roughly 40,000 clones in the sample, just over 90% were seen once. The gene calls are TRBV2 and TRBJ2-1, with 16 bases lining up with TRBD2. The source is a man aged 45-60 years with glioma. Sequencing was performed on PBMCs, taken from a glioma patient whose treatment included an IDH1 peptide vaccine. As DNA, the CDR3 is TGTGCCAGCAGAACCGGGACTAGCGGGAGGGCTAATGAGCAGTTCTTC. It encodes CASRTGTSGRANEQFF. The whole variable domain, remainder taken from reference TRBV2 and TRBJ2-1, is EPEVTQTPSHQVTQMGQEVILRCVPISNHLYFYWYRQILGQKVEFLVSFYNNEISEKSEIFDDQFSVERPDGSNFTLKIRSTKLEDSAMYFCASRTGTSGRANEQFFGPGTRLTVL.